This T cell receptor beta chain was sequenced in a study of cytomegalovirus exposure and HLA in healthy donors. With regard to this clone: Its antigen remains unidentified.

Study-level findings and limits: Excluded were some V segments that proved indistinguishable, including TRBV6-2 and TRBV6-3. In vitro confirmation showed three CMV-associated chains to be CMV antigen specific. According to an earlier analysis, most TCR beta V segments yielded productive rearrangements about 87% or about 30% of the time. CMV serostatus alone was available as immune exposure information.

A multiplex PCR was run with 60 Vbeta primers and 13 Jbeta primers. Profiling relied on immunoSEQ multiplex PCR, and the TCRdb table lists in-frame clones only, not all of them. Altogether about 160,000 clones are present, 75% to 90% being singletons, with the ten largest covering about 4.3%. Germline assignment: CDR1 SGHRS and CDR2 YFSETQ. With V trimmed by 3 bases and J by 4 bases, 1 base remained unmatched. There are 14 residues in the CDR3. This receptor was taken from a man aged 30 to 45 in good health and CMV-seronegative. This chain links TRBV5-1 with TRBJ2-3; 11 positions agree with TRBD1. Sequenced input: PBMCs. This CDR3 is CASSWTGGADTQYF. CDR3 in DNA: TGCGCCAGCAGCTGGACAGGGGGCGCAGATACGCAGTATTTT.